These 8 T cell receptor beta chains were all obtained from the same sample, sequenced in a study of CD8 T cells in Susac syndrome. After extraction with the RNeasy kit, about 0.5 to 1 ug of the RNA was reverse transcribed using random hexamers. TCRdb re-analysed the immunoSEQ multiplex PCR reads in MiXCR, keeping a single row per CDR3 protein. The sample lists 200,000 to 250,000 distinct CDR3 sequences, more than 85% occurring once. The sequenced sample was CD4+ T cells from PBMCs. These receptor sequences come from a human donor with multiple sclerosis.

This rearrangement joins TRBV15 to TRBJ2-1; perhaps TRBD1 as D (6 bases). This CDR3 is 16 amino acids long. V lost 0 bases and J 7 bases, leaving 16 bases between the germline ends. Germline V CDR1 and CDR2: LNHNV, YYDKDF (reference sequence). CDR3 nucleotide sequence: TGTGCCACCAGCAGAGATCCAGGACAGCGAACTAATGAGCAGTTCTTC. This gives the protein CATSRDPGQRTNEQFF.

The V and J genes are TRBV9 and TRBJ2-5; D uncertain. CDR3 length: 12 amino acids. Germline CDR1 SGDLS, CDR2 YYNGEE. V shed 0 bases and J shed 5 bases, with 5 bases lying between them. This CDR3 is CASSVDSETQYF. CDR3 DNA sequence: TGTGCCAGCAGCGTAGACTCCGAGACCCAGTACTTC.

The genes are TRBV13 and TRBJ2-1; D not resolved. Trimming removed 4 bases at V and 8 bases at J, with 18 bases between. The CDR3 loop spans 15 amino acids. Germline loops: CDR1 PRHDT, CDR2 FYEKMQ (reference sequence). Here the CDR3 reads CASSSPYGLSDEQFF. The DNA for the CDR3 is TGTGCCAGCAGCTCCCCCTATGGGCTAAGCGATGAGCAGTTCTTC.

This chain links TRBV5-4 with TRBJ1-2; 7 nucleotides agree with TRBD1. The CDR3 spans 17 residues. J was trimmed by 0 bases and V by 0 bases; bases with no gene match: 8. The germline V gene has CDR1 SGHNT and CDR2 YYREEE (reference sequence). CDR3 coding DNA: TGTGCCAGCAGCTTGGCCGACAGGGCGAAAGCTAACTATGGCTACACCTTC. Amino acid sequence: CASSLADRAKANYGYTF.

The rearrangement links TRBV7-9 to TRBJ1-5; D not resolved. V gave up 5 bases and J gave up 5 bases, with 16 bases separating them. The CDR3 has 15 amino acids. Germline loops: CDR1 SEHNR, CDR2 FQNEAQ (reference sequence). CDR3: CASSQLGLRDQPQHF. The CDR3 region has the DNA TGTGCCAGCAGCCAGCTCGGGCTCCGAGATCAGCCCCAGCATTTT.

This clonotype was seen only once. V and J are TRBV20-1 and TRBJ2-5, with TRBD2 identical over 13 bases. There are 15 residues in the CDR3. Germline values: CDR1 DFQATT, CDR2 SNEGSKA (reference sequence). With 3 bases clipped from V and 7 bases from J, the junction kept 8 bases outside the gene matches. The CDR3 sequence is CSASPTSGGSGTQYF. CDR3 coding DNA: TGCAGTGCTAGCCCGACTAGCGGGGGGAGTGGGACCCAGTACTTC.

The J gene is TRBJ1-2, the V gene TRBV29-1; TRBD1 agrees at 11 bases. Germline lookup yields CDR1 SQVTM and CDR2 ANQGSEA. Trimming took 4 bases from V and 8 from J; bases not matched to a gene: 9. The CDR3 has 14 residues. The CDR3 bases are TGCAGCGTTGGAGGTGGACAGGGGGCAGACGGCTACACCTTC. Encoded protein: CSVGGGQGADGYTF.

The sample holds one count of this clonotype. The rearrangement links TRBV5-1 to TRBJ2-3; a possible D gene is TRBD1 (6 bases). Germline loops: CDR1 SGHRS, CDR2 YFSETQ. This CDR3 is built from 16 residues. Trimming took 2 bases from V and 3 from J, leaving 16 bases between them. CDR3 protein: CASSFRDTRTTDTQYF. The CDR3 DNA is TGCGCCAGCAGCTTCCGGGACACCCGAACAACAGATACGCAGTATTTT. Full variable domain (rest looked up from reference TRBV5-1 and TRBJ2-3): KAGVTQTPRYLIKTRGQQVTLSCSPISGHRSVSWYQQTPGQGLQFLFEYFSETQRNKGNFPGRFSGRQFSNSRSEMNVSTLELGDSALYLCASSFRDTRTTDTQYFGPGTRLTVL.